This T cell receptor beta chain was identified during a study of T cells after yellow fever vaccination. This clonotype was detected ten times or more. TCRdb redid the calling of the 5' RACE reads with MiXCR, one entry per CDR3 protein. The sample includes 140,000 to 150,000 distinct CDR3 sequences, approximately 6.6% of them seen just once. Trimming left V 6 bases short and J 2 bases short, with 14 bases between. The CDR3 has 15 amino acids. This TCR was recovered from a man younger than 40 who received the YFV17D yellow fever vaccine. The input for sequencing was CD4+ T cells sorted from PBMCs, taken 10 days after the yellow fever booster vaccination. V and J are TRBV12-3 or TRBV12-4 and TRBJ1-5; unclear D gene. The CDR3 coding sequence is TGTGCCAGCAGCACGACACCTGGGGGCAATCAGCCCCAGCATTTT. This gives the protein CASSTTPGGNQPQHF.